The sequence of this T cell receptor (beta chain) was determined in a study of spatial heterogeneity in lung cancer. Time point: blood at routine non-recurrence follow-up after resection. Extraction of whole RNA from tumor, nontumor lung or frozen PBMC preceded unsorted sequencing. Each TCR cDNA molecule carried a unique molecular identifier. From the 5' RACE reads, TCRdb called clonotypes with MiXCR, one entry per CDR3 protein. This table has some 32,000 distinct CDR3 sequences, 10% appearing once. CDR1 is SSHAT and CDR2 is FNYEAQ in the germline V gene (reference sequence). This CDR3 comprises 13 residues. Of note for this clonotype: A junction boundary mismatches the germline segment, possibly from a read error.

The sequence was collected from a female donor with early-stage non-small cell lung cancer. The chain employs TRBV7-7 and TRBJ1-1; D is undetermined. The sample in question was PBMCs, obtained at follow-up. The CDR3 DNA follows: TGTGCTAGCAGCTTGATAGAGAACACTGAAGCTTTCTTT. It encodes CASSLIENTEAFF.